Listed here are 29 T cell receptor beta chains from one sample, sequenced in a study of cytotoxic CD8 clonotypes in ibrutinib-treated CLL. Profiling relied on immunoSEQ multiplex PCR, and the TCRdb table lists in-frame clones only, not all of them. The table shows 150,000 to 250,000 clones, with around three quarters occurring only once. The sequencing used PBMCs, collected after 24 months of ibrutinib treatment. The receptors stem from a human donor with chronic lymphocytic leukemia.

This clone was found once. The chain links TRBV4-3 to TRBJ2-5; tentative D call: TRBD1 (8 bases). This CDR3 has 17 residues. The ends were cut back, 1 base at V and 4 bases at J, with 19 bases in the middle. CDR1 is LGHNA, CDR2 YSLEER, per germline. CDR3 protein: CASSQALWTGRAETQYF. Here the CDR3 DNA reads TGCGCCAGCAGCCAAGCCCTTTGGACAGGGAGGGCAGAGACCCAGTACTTC.

This clone was picked up a small number of times. This chain uses TRBV27 with TRBJ1-1; D possibly corresponds to TRBD1 (6 bases). V gave up 2 bases and J gave up 0 bases, with 13 bases separating them. CDR1 and CDR2 (germline): MNHEY, SMNVEV (reference sequence). The CDR3 totals 16 residues. CDR3 sequence reads: CASSLARGWMNTEAFF. The CDR3 coding sequence is TGTGCCAGCAGTTTAGCCAGGGGCTGGATGAACACTGAAGCTTTCTTT.

This clone appeared once. The rearrangement uses TRBV7-6 and TRBJ1-2; 9 bases are shared with TRBD1. V gave up 5 bases and J gave up 2 bases; unmatched junction bases: 9. This CDR3 region has 16 residues. Germline V CDR1 and CDR2: SGHVS, FNYEAQ. As DNA, the CDR3 is TGTGCCAGCAGCCCTCAACCGACAGGGGGAAACTATGGCTACACCTTC. This codes for CASSPQPTGGNYGYTF.

The chain is built from TRBV4-3 and TRBJ2-7; D is possibly TRBD1 or TRBD2 (5 bases each). Germline assignment: CDR1 LGHNA and CDR2 YSLEER. This CDR3 is 15 amino acids long. The germline V and J ends were trimmed by 0 bases and 3 bases, with 12 bases remaining between them. In DNA form, the CDR3 reads TGCGCCAGCAGCCAAGATGCCGGGACGGGCTACGAGCAGTACTTC. This codes for CASSQDAGTGYEQYF.

The V and J genes are TRBV4-3 and TRBJ2-7; D gene uncertain. Trimming took 1 base from V and 2 from J, leaving 12 bases between them. There are 15 residues in the CDR3. CDR1 and CDR2 (germline): LGHNA, YSLEER. As DNA, the CDR3 is TGCGCCAGCAGCCAAGGACTCGGCTCACCCTACGAGCAGTACTTC. It specifies CASSQGLGSPYEQYF.

V gene TRBV29-1 combines with J gene TRBJ2-3; tentative D call: TRBD2 (5 bases). Looked up from germline, CDR1 is SQVTM and CDR2 is ANQGSEA. The CDR3 has 14 residues. V was trimmed by 3 bases and J by 0 bases, leaving 10 bases between them. CDR3 amino acids: CSVDPDYSTDTQYF. In DNA form, the CDR3 reads TGCAGCGTTGACCCTGACTATAGCACAGATACGCAGTATTTT.

The CDR3 nucleotides read TGTGCCAGCAGTCTGGACAGGGGTTCCTACAATGAGCAGTTCTTC. Translating it yields CASSLDRGSYNEQFF. The V call is TRBV2, the J call TRBJ2-1, with 9 bases lining up with TRBD1. V lost 5 bases to trimming and J lost 1 base; unmatched junction nucleotides: 3. Germline V gene data show CDR1 as SNHLY and CDR2 as FYNNEI. CDR3 length: 15 residues.

The chain carries TRBV6-1 and TRBJ1-1, with D possibly being TRBD1 (5 bases). Per germline, CDR1 MNHNS and CDR2 SASEGT. The V and J ends lost 8 bases and 8 bases respectively, with 18 bases between them. This CDR3 has 13 residues. The CDR3 is CASRGTPPPEAFF. Written as DNA, the CDR3 is TGTGCCAGCCGAGGGACGCCACCGCCCGAAGCTTTCTTT.

In this sample, this clone turned up a few times. The chain joins TRBV5-4 to TRBJ2-7; D not certain. V lost 2 bases to trimming and J lost 1 base, with 10 bases between them. The CDR3 has 14 residues. Germline V CDR1 and CDR2: SGHNT, YYREEE (reference sequence). Here the CDR3 DNA reads TGTGCCAGCAGCTTCGGGCAGGATTCCTACGAGCAGTACTTC. Encoded protein: CASSFGQDSYEQYF.

The sample holds one count of this clone. The genes are TRBV9 and TRBJ1-2, with D hard to call. Germline values: CDR1 SGDLS, CDR2 YYNGEE. Trimming cost V 7 bases and J 4 bases, with 5 bases left between them. CDR3 size: 10 residues. Here the CDR3 reads CASFSYGYTF. The CDR3 coding sequence is TGTGCCAGCTTTAGCTATGGCTACACCTTC.

The chain is built from TRBV30 and TRBJ1-5; the D gene is possibly TRBD1 (6 bases). The CDR3 spans 14 residues. V lost 3 bases, J lost 5 bases, and 14 bases lay in between. Germline V gene data show CDR1 as GTSNPN and CDR2 as SVGIG (reference sequence). The CDR3 DNA is TGTGCCTGGAGCCAAAGGGGGGCCGATCAGCCCCAGCATTTT. Protein: CAWSQRGADQPQHF.

The V call is TRBV9, the J call TRBJ2-5; D may be TRBD1 (5 bases). The germline CDR1 and CDR2 sequences are SGDLS and YYNGEE. The CDR3 length is 14 residues. Trimming stripped 3 bases from V and 4 bases from J, with 13 bases between. DNA of the CDR3: TGTGCCAGCAGCGCATCAGGGTCTTTAGAGACCCAGTACTTC. This gives the protein CASSASGSLETQYF.

The chain recombines TRBV5-5 with TRBJ2-7; D is perhaps TRBD1 (5 bases). CDR1 and CDR2 (germline): SGHKS, YYEKEE (reference sequence). This CDR3 region has 15 residues. V lost 0 bases to trimming and J lost 1 base, with 11 bases between them. The CDR3 coding sequence is TGTGCCAGCAGCTTGGGCCTCAGGGCTTCCTACGAGCAGTACTTC. It specifies CASSLGLRASYEQYF.

The J gene is TRBJ1-1, the V gene TRBV5-1; D perhaps matches TRBD1 (5 bases). Trimming removed 6 bases at V and 3 bases at J, with 24 bases between. CDR3 size: 17 residues. Germline V gene lookup returns CDR1 SGHRS and CDR2 YFSETQ. CDR3 sequence: CASTPEGRVGVDTEAFF. CDR3 coding DNA: TGCGCCAGCACCCCGGAAGGCAGGGTAGGGGTCGACACTGAAGCTTTCTTT. The entire variable domain, with the rest obtained from reference TRBV5-1 and TRBJ1-1, is as follows: KAGVTQTPRYLIKTRGQQVTLSCSPISGHRSVSWYQQTPGQGLQFLFEYFSETQRNKGNFPGRFSGRQFSNSRSEMNVSTLELGDSALYLCASTPEGRVGVDTEAFFGQGTRLTVV.

The J gene is TRBJ1-1, the V gene TRBV29-1; D is unresolved. Per the germline V gene, CDR1 is SQVTM and CDR2 is ANQGSEA. This CDR3 is built from 13 residues. Between the trimmed V and J ends, which lost 3 bases and 1 base, there was a span of 9 bases. The CDR3 region has the DNA TGCAGCGTTGACGGACGGCCGAACACTGAAGCTTTCTTT. Translating it yields CSVDGRPNTEAFF.

In this sample, this clone turned up once. The J gene is TRBJ1-1, the V gene TRBV27; D may be TRBD1 (5 bases). CDR3 length: 13 amino acids. V gave up 4 bases and J gave up 5 bases, with 11 bases separating them. Per the germline V gene, CDR1 is MNHEY and CDR2 is SMNVEV (reference sequence). CDR3 sequence (DNA): TGTGCCAGCAGTTCGACAGCAAGAACTGAAGCTTTCTTT. Residues: CASSSTARTEAFF.

The chain combines TRBV4-2 with TRBJ1-2; 7 nucleotides line up with TRBD1. Germline V gene data show CDR1 as LGHNA and CDR2 as YNFKEQ. The junction had 7 bases not matched to a gene; V was cut back by 5 bases and J by 4 bases. The CDR3 is made up of 14 amino acids. This CDR3 is CASSLDRSFYGYTF. CDR3 DNA sequence: TGTGCCAGCAGCTTGGACAGGTCCTTCTATGGCTACACCTTC.

The table lists this clone with a count of one. The V call is TRBV11-3, the J call TRBJ2-1; 15 nucleotides agree with TRBD2. The CDR3 runs 18 residues. Germline V gene sequence: CDR1 SGHNT, CDR2 YENEEA. With 1 base clipped from V and 4 bases from J, the junction kept 5 bases outside the gene matches. As DNA, the CDR3 is TGTGCCAGCAGCTTAGGGACTAGCGGGAGGGCCAGGTACAATGAGCAGTTCTTC. Translated: CASSLGTSGRARYNEQFF.

The chain links TRBV5-1 to TRBJ1-1; D is uncertain. The V end was cut by 0 bases, the J end by 4 bases, with 13 bases between. Germline assignment: CDR1 SGHRS and CDR2 YFSETQ. The length of the CDR3 is 15 residues. The CDR3 DNA follows: TGCGCCAGCAGCTTGGTAGGCCTTCGTGGCACTGAAGCTTTCTTT. It codes for CASSLVGLRGTEAFF. Looking up the rest from reference TRBV5-1 and TRBJ1-1 gives the full variable domain: KAGVTQTPRYLIKTRGQQVTLSCSPISGHRSVSWYQQTPGQGLQFLFEYFSETQRNKGNFPGRFSGRQFSNSRSEMNVSTLELGDSALYLCASSLVGLRGTEAFFGQGTRLTVV.

V gene TRBV5-4 combines with J gene TRBJ2-5; D is undetermined. Per the germline V gene, CDR1 is SGHNT and CDR2 is YYREEE (reference sequence). V lost 0 bases and J 2 bases, leaving 8 bases between the germline ends. CDR3 length: 14 amino acids. This chain's CDR3 is CASSLALIQETQYF. The CDR3 DNA reads TGTGCCAGCAGCTTGGCTCTTATTCAAGAGACCCAGTACTTC.

The chain has TRBV10-3 and TRBJ2-3; TRBD2 aligns across 10 bases. Trimming removed 10 bases from V and 2 bases from J; junction bases left unmatched: 6. The CDR3 is 14 amino acids. CDR1 ENHRY and CDR2 SYGVKD come from the germline V gene. In DNA, the CDR3 is TGTGCCACCGAGCGGGAGGGGGACACAGATACGCAGTATTTT. Residues: CATEREGDTDTQYF.

The chain employs TRBV19 and TRBJ2-5; D is perhaps TRBD1 (6 bases). The CDR3 runs 13 residues. V was shortened by 5 bases and J by 2 bases, with 9 bases between the two germline ends. Germline lookup yields CDR1 LNHDA and CDR2 SQIVND (reference sequence). CDR3 DNA sequence: TGTGCCAGTAGTCAGGGGATACAAGAGACCCAGTACTTC. Its translation is CASSQGIQETQYF.

This clone was counted only a few times. The V and J genes are TRBV25-1 and TRBJ1-1, with D unresolved. In germline, CDR1 is MGHDK, CDR2 SYGVNS. The CDR3 runs 12 residues. Trimming cost V 4 bases and J 6 bases, with 9 bases left between them. CDR3 amino acids: CASSARWAEAFF. DNA of the CDR3: TGTGCCAGCAGTGCGCGGTGGGCTGAAGCTTTCTTT.

The chain couples TRBV11-1 to TRBJ2-1; TRBD2 might be the D (6 bases). The CDR3 length is 14 residues. Germline assignment: CDR1 SGHAT and CDR2 FQDESV (reference sequence). V was cut by 2 bases and J by 13 bases, with 18 bases left in between. CDR3 sequence reads: CASSLHAPTSSQFF. The CDR3 bases are TGTGCCAGCAGCTTACACGCGCCGACTAGTTCTCAGTTCTTC.

The genes are TRBV5-4 and TRBJ2-7; D may match TRBD1 or TRBD2 (5 bases each). The germline CDR1 and CDR2 sequences are SGHNT and YYREEE (reference sequence). This CDR3 region has 13 residues. V lost 1 base, J lost 3 bases, and 8 bases lay in between. The DNA of the CDR3 is TGTGCCAGCAGCTTGAGGGACCGCTACGAGCAGTACTTC. It yields the protein CASSLRDRYEQYF.

The V and J genes are TRBV30 and TRBJ2-7; no reliable D call. There are 14 residues in the CDR3. The V end lost 1 base, the J end lost 2 bases, and 12 bases lay between the germline ends. Looked up from germline, CDR1 is GTSNPN and CDR2 is SVGIG (reference sequence). The CDR3 protein is CAWSAPGRPYEQYF. The CDR3 DNA is TGTGCCTGGAGTGCCCCCGGCAGGCCCTACGAGCAGTACTTC.

The chain is built from TRBV27 and TRBJ2-3; D might be TRBD2 (5 bases). The germline V gene has CDR1 MNHEY and CDR2 SMNVEV (reference sequence). The CDR3 consists of 18 residues. V lost 0 bases and J lost 0, with 16 bases in between. The CDR3, as DNA: TGTGCCAGCAGTTTATCTGTAGTATTGACGGGGAGCACAGATACGCAGTATTTT. Protein sequence: CASSLSVVLTGSTDTQYF.

This chain connects TRBV7-9 to TRBJ2-1; 8 positions match TRBD1. The CDR3 totals 15 residues. Germline loops: CDR1 SEHNR, CDR2 FQNEAQ (reference sequence). V trimming: 2 bases; J trimming: 1 base; junction bases outside the gene matches: 1. CDR3 nucleotides: TGTGCCAGCAGCTTACAGGGGGCGTCCTACAATGAGCAGTTCTTC. Amino acid sequence: CASSLQGASYNEQFF.

V is TRBV30 and J is TRBJ2-4; tentative D call: TRBD2 (5 bases). This CDR3 is 14 amino acids long. V was pared by 0 bases and J by 6 bases, with 12 bases between. Germline V lookup: CDR1 GTSNPN, CDR2 SVGIG (reference sequence). CDR3 residues: CAWSVTGIGNIQYF. The CDR3, as DNA: TGTGCCTGGAGTGTAACCGGGATTGGAAACATTCAGTACTTC.